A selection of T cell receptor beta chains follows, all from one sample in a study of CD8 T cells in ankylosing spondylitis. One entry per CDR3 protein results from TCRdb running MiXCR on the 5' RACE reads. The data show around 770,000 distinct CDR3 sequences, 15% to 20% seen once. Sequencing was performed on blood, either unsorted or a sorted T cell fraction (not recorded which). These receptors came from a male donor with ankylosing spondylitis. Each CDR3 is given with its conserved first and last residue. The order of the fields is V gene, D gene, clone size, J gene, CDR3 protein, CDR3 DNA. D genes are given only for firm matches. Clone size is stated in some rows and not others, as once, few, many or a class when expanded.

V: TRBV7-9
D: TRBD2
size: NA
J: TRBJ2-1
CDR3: CASSPTGRGNEQFF
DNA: TGTGCCAGCAGCCCGACCGGGAGGGGGAATGAGCAGTTCTTC

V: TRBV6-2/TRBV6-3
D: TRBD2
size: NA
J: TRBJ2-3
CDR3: CASSSSNLAGSTDTQYF
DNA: TGTGCCAGCAGTTCCTCTAATCTAGCGGGGAGCACAGATACGCAGTATTTT

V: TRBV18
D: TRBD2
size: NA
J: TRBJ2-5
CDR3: CASAGLVEETQYF
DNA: TGTGCCAGCGCGGGACTAGTTGAGGAGACCCAGTACTTC

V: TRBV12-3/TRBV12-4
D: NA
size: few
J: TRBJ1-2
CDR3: CASRGAGDGYTF
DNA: TGTGCCAGCCGGGGGGCAGGGGATGGCTACACCTTC

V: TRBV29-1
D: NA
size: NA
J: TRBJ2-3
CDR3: CGLQGSDTQYF
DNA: TGCGGCCTGCAGGGGAGCGATACGCAGTATTTT

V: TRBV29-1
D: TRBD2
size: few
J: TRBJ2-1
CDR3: CSARGGGAVEQFF
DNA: TGCAGCGCCCGAGGCGGGGGGGCGGTTGAGCAGTTCTTC

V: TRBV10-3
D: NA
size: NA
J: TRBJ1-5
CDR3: CAISERPEDQPQHF
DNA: TGTGCCATCAGTGAAAGGCCAGAAGATCAGCCCCAGCATTTT

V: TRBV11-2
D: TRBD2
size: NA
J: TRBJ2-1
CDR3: CASSSQRLAGVGNEQFF
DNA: TGTGCCAGCAGCTCCCAACGACTAGCGGGGGTGGGCAATGAGCAGTTCTTC

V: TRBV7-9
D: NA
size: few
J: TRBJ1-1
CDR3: CASRFGLNTEAFF
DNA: TGTGCCAGCCGGTTCGGATTGAACACTGAAGCTTTCTTT

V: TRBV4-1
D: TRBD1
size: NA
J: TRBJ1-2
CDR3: CAGSQGTGGVGGYTF
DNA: TGCGCCGGCAGCCAAGGAACAGGGGGAGTGGGTGGCTACACCTTC

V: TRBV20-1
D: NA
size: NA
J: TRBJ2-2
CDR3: CSARGLPGELFF
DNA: TGCAGTGCTAGAGGGCTTCCCGGGGAGCTGTTTTTT

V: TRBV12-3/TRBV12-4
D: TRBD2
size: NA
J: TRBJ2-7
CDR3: CASTTTSGRIYEQYF
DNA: TGTGCCAGCACAACGACTAGCGGGAGGATCTACGAGCAGTACTTC

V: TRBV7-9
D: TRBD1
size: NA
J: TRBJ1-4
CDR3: CASSSGQGPNEKLFF
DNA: TGTGCCAGCAGCTCCGGACAGGGCCCTAATGAAAAACTGTTTTTT

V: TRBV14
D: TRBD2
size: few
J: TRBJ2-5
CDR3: CASSPLAGLQETQYF
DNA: TGTGCCAGCAGCCCCCTAGCGGGCCTCCAAGAGACCCAGTACTTC

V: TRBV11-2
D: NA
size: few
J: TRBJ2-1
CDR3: CASSRQRDEQFF
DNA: TGTGCCAGCAGCCGACAGCGGGATGAGCAGTTCTTC

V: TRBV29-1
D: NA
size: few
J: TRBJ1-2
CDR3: CSVDWAGDGYTF
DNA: TGCAGCGTTGATTGGGCGGGGGACGGCTACACCTTC

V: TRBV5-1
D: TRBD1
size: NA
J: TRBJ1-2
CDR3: CASSPAGQGESYGYTF
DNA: TGCGCCAGCAGCCCCGCCGGACAGGGGGAGTCCTATGGCTACACCTTC

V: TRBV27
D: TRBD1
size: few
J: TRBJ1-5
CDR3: CASSLGDSQGQPQHF
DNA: TGTGCCAGCAGTTTGGGGGACAGTCAAGGGCAGCCCCAGCATTTT

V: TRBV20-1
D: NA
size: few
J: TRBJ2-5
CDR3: CSASSGSRWETQYF
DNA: TGCAGTGCTAGCTCAGGGTCACGTTGGGAGACCCAGTACTTC

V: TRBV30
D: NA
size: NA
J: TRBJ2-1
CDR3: CAWSGDIGDEQFF
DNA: TGTGCCTGGAGTGGGGACATTGGCGATGAGCAGTTCTTC

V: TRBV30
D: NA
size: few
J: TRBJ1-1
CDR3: CAWSVQGSRFTEAFF
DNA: TGTGCCTGGAGTGTCCAGGGCTCGAGGTTTACTGAAGCTTTCTTT

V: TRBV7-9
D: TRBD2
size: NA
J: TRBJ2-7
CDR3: CASSPGLAGLGSYEQYF
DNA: TGTGCCAGCAGCCCGGGACTAGCGGGACTTGGGTCCTACGAGCAGTACTTC

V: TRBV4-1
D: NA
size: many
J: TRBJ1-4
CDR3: CASSQPDEKLFF
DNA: TGCGCCAGCAGCCAACCGGATGAAAAACTGTTTTTT

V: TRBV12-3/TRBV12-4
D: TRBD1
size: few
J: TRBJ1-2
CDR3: CASRTGDGYTF
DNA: TGTGCCAGCAGAACAGGGGATGGCTACACCTTC

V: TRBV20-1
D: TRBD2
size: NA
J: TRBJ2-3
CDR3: CSARAGVPDTQYF
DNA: TGCAGTGCTCGGGCGGGAGTCCCAGATACGCAGTATTTT

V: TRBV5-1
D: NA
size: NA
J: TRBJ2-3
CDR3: CASSLWDTVTDTQYF
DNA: TGCGCCAGCAGCTTGTGGGACACAGTAACAGATACGCAGTATTTT

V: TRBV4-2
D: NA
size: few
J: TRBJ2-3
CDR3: CASSQDAASYTDTQYF
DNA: TGTGCCAGCAGCCAAGATGCGGCTTCCTACACAGATACGCAGTATTTT

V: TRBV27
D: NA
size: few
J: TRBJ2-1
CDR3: CASSPSEGAYNEQFF
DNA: TGTGCCAGCAGTCCTTCGGAGGGGGCCTACAATGAGCAGTTCTTC

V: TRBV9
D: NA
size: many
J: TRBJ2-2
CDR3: CASKTDANTGELFF
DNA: TGTGCCAGCAAGACAGACGCGAACACCGGGGAGCTGTTTTTT

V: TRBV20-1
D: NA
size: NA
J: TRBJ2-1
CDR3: CSAAIGFEQFF
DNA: TGCAGTGCCGCCATCGGGTTTGAGCAGTTCTTC

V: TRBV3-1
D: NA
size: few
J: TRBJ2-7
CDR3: CASSQGEDGAYEQYF
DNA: TGTGCCAGCAGCCAAGGCGAGGACGGGGCCTACGAGCAGTACTTC

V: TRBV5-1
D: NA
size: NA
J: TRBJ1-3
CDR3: CASREGPSGNTIYF
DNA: TGCGCATCAAGGGAAGGACCCTCTGGAAACACCATATATTTT

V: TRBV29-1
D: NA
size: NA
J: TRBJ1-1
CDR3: CSAHLTLNTEAFF
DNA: TGCAGCGCCCATCTAACATTGAACACTGAAGCTTTCTTT

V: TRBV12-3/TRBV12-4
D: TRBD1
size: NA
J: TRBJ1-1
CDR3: CASSLQGGLNTEAFF
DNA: TGTGCCAGCAGTCTACAGGGGGGTTTGAACACTGAAGCTTTCTTT

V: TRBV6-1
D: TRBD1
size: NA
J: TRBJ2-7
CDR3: CASSAATGYEQYF
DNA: TGTGCCAGCAGTGCGGCGACAGGGTACGAGCAGTACTTC

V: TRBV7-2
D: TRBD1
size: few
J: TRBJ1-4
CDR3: CASSKNRGVNEKLFF
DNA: TGTGCCAGCAGTAAGAACAGGGGAGTTAATGAAAAACTGTTTTTT

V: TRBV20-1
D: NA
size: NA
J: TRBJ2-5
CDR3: CSARDSRQETQYF
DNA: TGCAGTGCTAGAGATTCCCGGCAAGAGACCCAGTACTTC

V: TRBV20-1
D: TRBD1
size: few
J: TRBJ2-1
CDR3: CSGTGQGYRNEQFF
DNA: TGCAGTGGTACGGGACAGGGTTATCGCAATGAGCAGTTCTTC

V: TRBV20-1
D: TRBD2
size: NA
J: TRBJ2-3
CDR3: CSARLLAGRNTQYF
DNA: TGCAGTGCTAGACTTCTAGCGGGACGCAATACGCAGTATTTT

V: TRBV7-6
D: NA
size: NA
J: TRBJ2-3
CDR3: CASSFPPGPTDTQYF
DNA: TGTGCCAGCAGCTTCCCTCCCGGGCCGACAGATACGCAGTATTTT

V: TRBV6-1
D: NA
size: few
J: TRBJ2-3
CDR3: CASSPRLTTFASSTDTQYF
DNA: TGTGCCAGCAGCCCGCGCTTGACAACCTTCGCCTCTAGCACAGATACGCAGTATTTT

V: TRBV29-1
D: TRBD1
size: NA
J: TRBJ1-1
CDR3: CSVKGQGASDTEAFF
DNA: TGCAGCGTTAAAGGACAGGGGGCGTCGGACACTGAAGCTTTCTTT

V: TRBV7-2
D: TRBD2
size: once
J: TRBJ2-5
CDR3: CASSPGTSLFQETQYF
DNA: TGTGCCAGCAGCCCTGGGACTAGCCTTTTCCAAGAGACCCAGTACTTC

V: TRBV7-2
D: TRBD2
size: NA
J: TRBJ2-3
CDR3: CASSPNRAGGTDTQYF
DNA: TGTGCCAGCAGCCCAAATAGAGCGGGGGGCACAGATACGCAGTATTTT

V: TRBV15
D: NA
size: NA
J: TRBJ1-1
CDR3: CATSRDYRDLGTEAFF
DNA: TGTGCCACCAGCAGAGACTACCGGGACCTGGGGACTGAAGCTTTCTTT

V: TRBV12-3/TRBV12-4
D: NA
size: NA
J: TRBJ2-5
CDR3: CASSFRKGGIQETQYF
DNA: TGTGCCAGCAGTTTCAGGAAGGGCGGTATCCAAGAGACCCAGTACTTC

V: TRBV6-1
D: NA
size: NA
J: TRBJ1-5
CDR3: CASSEFNVGPQHF
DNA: TGTGCCAGCAGTGAATTTAACGTGGGGCCCCAGCATTTT

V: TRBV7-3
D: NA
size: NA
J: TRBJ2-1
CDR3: CASSMTRNEQFF
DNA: TGTGCCAGCAGCATGACCAGGAATGAGCAGTTCTTC

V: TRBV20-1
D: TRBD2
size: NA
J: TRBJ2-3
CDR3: CSASPKLAGSTDTQYF
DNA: TGCAGTGCTAGCCCTAAACTAGCGGGGAGCACAGATACGCAGTATTTT

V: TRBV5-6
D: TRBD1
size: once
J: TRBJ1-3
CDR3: CASSLVDRAGNTIYF
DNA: TGTGCCAGCAGCTTGGTGGACAGGGCAGGAAACACCATATATTTT

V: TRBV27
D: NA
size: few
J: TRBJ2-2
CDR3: CASSPPDRERTWTGELFF
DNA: TGTGCCAGCAGTCCCCCGGACAGAGAGCGAACTTGGACCGGGGAGCTGTTTTTT

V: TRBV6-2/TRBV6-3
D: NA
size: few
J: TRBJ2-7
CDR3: CASSDEAGGAYEQYF
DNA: TGTGCCAGCAGTGACGAGGCAGGGGGGGCCTACGAGCAGTACTTC

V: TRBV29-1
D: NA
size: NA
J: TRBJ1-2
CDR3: CSVEVSMGGGYGYTF
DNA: TGCAGCGTTGAAGTTTCGATGGGGGGCGGCTATGGCTACACCTTC

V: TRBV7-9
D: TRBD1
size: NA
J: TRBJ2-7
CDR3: CASSLQTGVRNEQYF
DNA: TGTGCCAGCAGCTTACAGACAGGGGTGAGAAACGAGCAGTACTTC

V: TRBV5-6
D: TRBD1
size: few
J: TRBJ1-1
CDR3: CASSGGTETMNTEAFF
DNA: TGTGCCAGCAGCGGGGGGACAGAAACCATGAACACTGAAGCTTTCTTT

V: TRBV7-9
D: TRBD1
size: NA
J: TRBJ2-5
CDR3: CASSLRDRAQETQYF
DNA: TGTGCCAGCAGCTTAAGGGACAGGGCTCAAGAGACCCAGTACTTC

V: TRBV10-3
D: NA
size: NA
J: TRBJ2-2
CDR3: CAIPSGAQLTGELFF
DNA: TGTGCCATCCCCTCCGGGGCGCAGCTCACCGGGGAGCTGTTTTTT

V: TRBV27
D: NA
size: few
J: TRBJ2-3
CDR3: CASSWFGLSTDTQYF
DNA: TGTGCCAGCAGTTGGTTCGGCTTGAGCACAGATACGCAGTATTTT

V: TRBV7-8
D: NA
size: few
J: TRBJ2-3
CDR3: CASRKKDYTDTQYF
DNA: TGTGCCAGCAGGAAGAAGGACTACACAGATACGCAGTATTTT

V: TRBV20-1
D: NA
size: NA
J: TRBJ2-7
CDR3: CSARASDGNLYEQYF
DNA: TGCAGTGCTAGAGCCTCGGACGGAAACCTTTACGAGCAGTACTTC